Listed here are 27 T cell receptor beta chains from one sample, sequenced in a study of response to subunit inactivated influenza vaccine. TCRdb re-called the RT-PCR reads through MiXCR, storing one row per CDR3 protein. The sample shows 400,000 to 650,000 distinct CDR3 sequences, more than 7% of them seen only once. The sample consisted of PBMCs from blood, taken about 24 months after vaccination. These receptor sequences come from a man aged 45 to 75 who received an inactivated influenza vaccine.

The rearrangement links TRBV20-1 to TRBJ1-5; 12 bases align to TRBD1. CDR1 DFQATT and CDR2 SNEGSKA come from the germline V gene (reference sequence). CDR3 length equals 15 residues. V shed 5 bases, J shed 4 bases, and the junction held 6 bases outside the gene matches. CDR3 sequence: CSALGQGARNQPQHF. In nucleotides, the CDR3 is TGCAGTGCTCTGGGACAGGGGGCGCGTAATCAGCCCCAGCATTTT.

This chain joins TRBV6-5 and TRBJ1-2, with 8 nucleotides matching TRBD1. Germline V gives CDR1 MNHEY, CDR2 SVGAGI. The CDR3 spans 16 residues. Trimming cost V 0 bases and J 4 bases; bases outside gene matches: 7. The CDR3 sequence: CASSYSNGQGSYGYTF. The CDR3 nucleotides read TGTGCCAGCAGTTACTCGAACGGACAGGGTTCCTATGGCTACACCTTC.

This clonotype has more than one count but fewer than ten. J is TRBJ2-7 and V is TRBV12-3 or TRBV12-4, with 10 bases fitting TRBD1. V shed 6 bases and J 3 bases; nucleotides not matched to a gene: 11. The CDR3 loop spans 16 amino acids. The CDR3 DNA is TGTGCCAGCAGCGGCAGGACAGGGGGACTTAACTACGAGCAGTACTTC. Amino acid sequence: CASSGRTGGLNYEQYF.

This clonotype was seen a few times. This chain connects TRBV10-3 to TRBJ2-3; the D gene is possibly TRBD2 (6 bases). V lost 6 bases, J lost 1 base, and 8 bases lay in between. CDR1 is ENHRY and CDR2 is SYGVKD in the germline V gene. This CDR3 region has 13 residues. CDR3 nucleotide sequence: TGTGCCATCAGGGAGCGGGGCACAGATACGCAGTATTTT. Its translation is CAIRERGTDTQYF.

This clonotype was seen a few times. The chain is built from TRBV10-3 and TRBJ2-2, with 8 bases lining up with TRBD1. Per the germline V gene, CDR1 is ENHRY and CDR2 is SYGVKD. With 2 bases clipped from V and 2 bases from J, the junction kept 1 base outside the gene matches. The CDR3 runs 15 residues. CDR3 bases: TGTGCCATCAGTGAGGGGACAGGAAACACCGGGGAGCTGTTTTTT. Protein product: CAISEGTGNTGELFF.

This clonotype was observed a single time. The gene calls are TRBV28 and TRBJ2-7, with 10 bases matching TRBD1. With V trimmed by 4 bases and J by 4 bases, 7 bases remained unmatched. The CDR3 has 15 amino acids. Germline CDR1 reads MDHEN; CDR2 reads SYDVKM. The CDR3: CASSSPRQGAYEQYF. The CDR3, as DNA: TGTGCCAGCAGTTCCCCCCGACAGGGGGCTTACGAGCAGTACTTC.

Here the CDR3 DNA reads TGCGCCAGCAGCTTGACCAACAGGGGTGGAAATGAGCAGTTCTTC. This gives the protein CASSLTNRGGNEQFF. The chain recombines TRBV5-1 with TRBJ2-1; 7 bases map to TRBD1. J lost 7 bases, V lost 1 base, and 8 bases had no gene match. The length of the CDR3 is 15 residues. Germline V gene sequence: CDR1 SGHRS, CDR2 YFSETQ. Full variable domain (missing parts from reference TRBV5-1 and TRBJ2-1): KAGVTQTPRYLIKTRGQQVTLSCSPISGHRSVSWYQQTPGQGLQFLFEYFSETQRNKGNFPGRFSGRQFSNSRSEMNVSTLELGDSALYLCASSLTNRGGNEQFFGPGTRLTVL.

This clonotype came up many times. The gene calls are TRBV19 and TRBJ2-3; perhaps TRBD1 as D (5 bases). This CDR3 comprises 15 residues. Germline-derived CDR1 and CDR2 are LNHDA and SQIVND (reference sequence). The V end lost 5 bases, the J end lost 0 bases, and 12 bases lay between the germline ends. Here the CDR3 reads CASSPRQTSTDTQYF. The CDR3 DNA is TGTGCCAGTAGTCCACGACAGACTAGCACAGATACGCAGTATTTT. Together with reference TRBV19 and TRBJ2-3, the CDR3 gives the full variable domain: DGGITQSPKYLFRKEGQNVTLSCEQNLNHDAMYWYRQDPGQGLRLIYYSQIVNDFQKGDIAEGYSVSREKKESFPLTVTSAQKNPTAFYLCASSPRQTSTDTQYFGPGTRLTVL.

V and J are TRBV12-3 or TRBV12-4 and TRBJ2-5; 14 bases are a match to TRBD2. The V and J ends lost 6 bases and 7 bases, in that order; junction bases with no gene match: 4. There are 14 residues in the CDR3. CDR3 in amino acids: CASSPGLAGGTQYF. The CDR3 nucleotides are TGTGCCAGCAGCCCCGGACTAGCGGGAGGGACCCAGTACTTC.

This clonotype was detected only a few times. The rearrangement links TRBV12-3 or TRBV12-4 to TRBJ1-1; TRBD1 aligns across 8 bases. The CDR3 totals 15 residues. The junction had 8 bases not matched to a gene; V was cut back by 2 bases and J by 6 bases. The DNA of the CDR3 is TGTGCCAGCAGTTTAAGGGCAGGGGGCGTCCCTGAAGCTTTCTTT. Translated: CASSLRAGGVPEAFF.

The V call is TRBV10-3, the J call TRBJ2-2; 15 bases match TRBD2. The CDR3 has 17 residues. The V segment lost 8 bases and the J segment 3 bases; nucleotides outside the gene matches: 7. Germline values: CDR1 ENHRY, CDR2 SYGVKD. CDR3 in amino acids: CAIGLAGGHVDTGELFF. The CDR3 region has the DNA TGTGCCATCGGACTAGCGGGGGGGCATGTCGACACCGGGGAGCTGTTTTTT.

This chain joins TRBV30 and TRBJ1-4; TRBD1 agrees at 9 bases. CDR1 and CDR2 (germline): GTSNPN, SVGIG (reference sequence). The CDR3 length is 14 residues. V trimming: 4 bases; J trimming: 7 bases; junction bases outside the gene matches: 7. The CDR3 here is CAWNLGTGFEKLFF. CDR3 sequence (DNA): TGTGCCTGGAATCTCGGGACAGGGTTTGAAAAACTGTTTTTT.

This clonotype was detected a few times. This sequence joins TRBV6-1 and TRBJ1-1; D unclear. V lost 3 bases and J 1 base, leaving 12 bases between the germline ends. Germline CDR1 MNHNS, CDR2 SASEGT. The CDR3 contains 15 residues. In DNA form, the CDR3 reads TGTGCCAGCAGTGATTTACTACAGCCGAACACTGAAGCTTTCTTT. It codes for CASSDLLQPNTEAFF.

This clonotype showed up just a few times. The rearrangement uses TRBV28 and TRBJ1-2; no reliable D call. The CDR3 length is 14 residues. V was shortened by 1 base and J by 8 bases, with 14 bases between the two germline ends. Germline V lookup: CDR1 MDHEN, CDR2 SYDVKM. CDR3 protein: CASSLLSDGRGYTF. The CDR3 DNA is TGTGCCAGCAGTTTATTATCCGATGGACGCGGCTACACCTTC.

This chain connects TRBV20-1 to TRBJ2-7, with 7 bases that match TRBD1. Trimming cost V 5 bases and J 4 bases; bases outside gene matches: 8. This CDR3 region has 13 residues. Germline V gene sequence: CDR1 DFQATT, CDR2 SNEGSKA (reference sequence). The CDR3 is CSAGKNRGYEQYF. CDR3 DNA: TGCAGTGCTGGGAAAAACAGGGGATACGAGCAGTACTTC.

This clonotype was detected ten times or more. V is TRBV4-3 and J is TRBJ1-2; D may be TRBD1 (5 bases). This CDR3 has 14 residues. Germline CDR1 and CDR2: LGHNA and YSLEER. V lost 0 bases and J lost 8, with 13 bases in between. The CDR3 region has the DNA TGCGCCAGCAGCCAAGATGGAGACAGACAAGGCTACACCTTC. The encoded protein is CASSQDGDRQGYTF.

The rearrangement joins TRBV7-9 to TRBJ1-1; no reliable D call. This CDR3 has 12 amino acids. The V end lost 5 bases, the J end lost 5 bases, and 9 bases lay between the germline ends. Germline V gene data show CDR1 as SEHNR and CDR2 as FQNEAQ (reference sequence). The CDR3, as DNA: TGTGCCAGCAGCGAGTGGGGAACTGAAGCTTTCTTT. The encoded protein is CASSEWGTEAFF.

This clonotype was seen a few times. V is TRBV20-1 and J is TRBJ2-2; D uncertain. The CDR3 loop spans 13 amino acids. Germline CDR1 DFQATT, CDR2 SNEGSKA (reference sequence). The V gene lost 2 bases and the J gene lost 4 bases, with 8 bases spanning the gap. As DNA, the CDR3 is TGCAGTGCTAGACGGCGCACCACCGGGGAGCTGTTTTTT. This translates into CSARRRTTGELFF.

This clonotype showed up just a few times. The V call is TRBV10-3, the J call TRBJ2-7; the D is unclear. Trimming pared 4 bases from V and 7 bases from J, leaving 8 bases between. The CDR3 contains 11 residues. Germline V gene lookup returns CDR1 ENHRY and CDR2 SYGVKD. The CDR3 protein is CAISGGWEQYF. The CDR3 DNA reads as TGTGCCATCAGTGGGGGTTGGGAGCAGTACTTC.

This clonotype was observed many times. This chain joins TRBV7-3 and TRBJ1-6; D call uncertain. Germline V gene sequence: CDR1 SGHTA, CDR2 FQGTGA. The CDR3 loop spans 13 amino acids. V was shortened by 5 bases and J by 6 bases, with 8 bases between the two germline ends. Here the CDR3 DNA reads TGTGCCAGCAGCGAGGGCGGTAATTCACCCCTCCACTTT. It encodes CASSEGGNSPLHF. The full variable domain, rest sourced from reference TRBV7-3 and TRBJ1-6, is GAGVSQTPSNKVTEKGKYVELRCDPISGHTALYWYRQSLGQGPEFLIYFQGTGAADDSGLPNDRFFAVRPEGSVSTLKIQRTERGDSAVYLCASSEGGNSPLHFGNGTRLTVT.

This clonotype was found a few times. V usage is TRBV29-1 and J usage is TRBJ2-5, with a possible D match to TRBD2 (7 bases). Germline V gives CDR1 SQVTM, CDR2 ANQGSEA. Trimming took off 5 bases at V and 5 bases at J, with 15 bases between the two ends. CDR3 size: 13 residues. This CDR3 is CSVTGGGGETQYF. The CDR3 region has the DNA TGCAGCGTTACGGGGGGCGGTGGGGAGACCCAGTACTTC.

This clonotype occurred a few times. The chain has TRBV6-5 and TRBJ2-3; TRBD1 might be the D (5 bases). Germline values: CDR1 MNHEY, CDR2 SVGAGI. Trimming stripped 0 bases from V and 6 bases from J, with 13 bases between. This CDR3 contains 15 residues. The CDR3 DNA is TGTGCCAGCAGTTACTCTGACTGGGGCTCGGATACGCAGTATTTT. The encoded protein is CASSYSDWGSDTQYF.

This clonotype has at least ten counts. V and J are TRBV27 and TRBJ2-1; tentatively, D is TRBD1 (6 bases). The CDR3 runs to 15 residues. Germline loops: CDR1 MNHEY, CDR2 SMNVEV (reference sequence). Trimming shortened V by 0 bases and J by 14 bases, and 20 bases separated the two germline ends. This chain's CDR3 is CASSLSRGTRGTEFF. Written as DNA, the CDR3 is TGTGCCAGCAGTTTATCAAGGGGAACCAGGGGTACGGAGTTCTTC.

J is TRBJ1-1 and V is TRBV12-3 or TRBV12-4; no reliable D call. CDR3 length: 13 residues. With 3 bases removed from V and 3 bases from J, the gap between germline ends came to 8 bases. The CDR3 sequence: CASSLTFYTEAFF. The CDR3 nucleotides read TGTGCCAGCAGTTTGACTTTCTACACTGAAGCTTTCTTT.

The rearrangement uses TRBV4-2 and TRBJ2-1, with D unclear. CDR1 is LGHNA, CDR2 YNFKEQ, per germline. This CDR3 has 16 residues. The V end was cut by 2 bases, the J end by 0 bases, with 11 bases between. The CDR3 bases are TGTGCCAGCAGCCAATTATGGTACCACTCCTACAATGAGCAGTTCTTC. The encoded protein is CASSQLWYHSYNEQFF.

This clonotype was found many times. This rearrangement joins TRBV6-2 or TRBV6-3 to TRBJ2-1; possibly TRBD1 for D (5 bases). This CDR3 is built from 13 residues. Trimming took 2 bases from V and 8 from J, leaving 10 bases between them. CDR1 MNHEY and CDR2 SVGEGT come from the germline V gene. This chain's CDR3 is CASSYPGSDEQFF. In nucleotides, the CDR3 is TGTGCCAGCAGTTACCCAGGGTCCGATGAGCAGTTCTTC.

The CDR3, as DNA: TGTGCCACCAGGGGGACCTGGGGTGAAAAACTGTTTTTT. This encodes CATRGTWGEKLFF. The chain recombines TRBV15 with TRBJ1-4, with a weak D call TRBD1 (5 bases). Trimming stripped 6 bases from V and 7 bases from J, with 12 bases between. The CDR3 length is 13 residues. In germline, CDR1 is LNHNV, CDR2 YYDKDF (reference sequence).